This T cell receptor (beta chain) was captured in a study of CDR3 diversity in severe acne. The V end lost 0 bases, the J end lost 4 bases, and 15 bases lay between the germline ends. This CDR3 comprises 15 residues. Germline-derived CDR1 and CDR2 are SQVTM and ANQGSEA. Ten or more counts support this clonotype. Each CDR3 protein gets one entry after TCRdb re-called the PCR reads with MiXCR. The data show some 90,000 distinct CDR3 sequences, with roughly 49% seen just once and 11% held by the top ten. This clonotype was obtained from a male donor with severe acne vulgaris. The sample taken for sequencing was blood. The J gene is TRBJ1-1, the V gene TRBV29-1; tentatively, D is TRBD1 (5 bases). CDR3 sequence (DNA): TGCAGCGTTGAAGATTCCCGGGGGTGGGTCACTGAAGCTTTCTTT. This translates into CSVEDSRGWVTEAFF. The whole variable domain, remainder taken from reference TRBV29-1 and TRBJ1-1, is SAVISQKPSRDICQRGTSLTIQCQVDSQVTMMFWYRQQPGQSLTLIATANQGSEATYESGFVIDKFPISRPNLTFSTLTVSNMSPEDSSIYLCSVEDSRGWVTEAFFGQGTRLTVV.